This section outlines one T cell receptor (beta chain) sequence together with its context. Its target is not known. CD8+ and CD4+ T cells circulating in blood were sequenced for TCR beta. The RNA, roughly 0.45 to 1 ug, was put through reverse transcription using random hexamers. The method of amplification for TCR beta CDR3 was immunoSEQ multiplex PCR, covering 54 Vbeta and 13 Jbeta. Via MiXCR, TCRdb re-called the immunoSEQ multiplex PCR reads, giving one row per CDR3 protein. The table shows approximately 180,000 distinct CDR3 sequences, with roughly 90% occurring only once. V lost 2 bases and J 5 bases, leaving 12 bases between the germline ends. This CDR3 spans 13 amino acids. Germline values: CDR1 DFQATT, CDR2 SNEGSKA (reference sequence). The data were obtained in a study of CD8 T cells in Susac syndrome. Whole-study context: Within the sequenced Susac syndrome patient group, six exhibited active disease and roughly eight were in remission.

Study-level points and caveats: When the CD4+ T cell repertoires of patients with Susac syndrome were examined, they did not show any clonal expansion.

This clonotype was sampled from a human donor with Susac syndrome. The sequenced sample consisted of CD4+ T cells from PBMCs. The chain recombines TRBV20-1 with TRBJ2-5, with D possibly being TRBD1 (6 bases). The CDR3 here is CSARLGARETQYF. CDR3 sequence (DNA): TGCAGTGCTAGATTGGGGGCACGGGAGACCCAGTACTTC.